One and the same sample provided the 5 T cell receptor beta chains below, sequenced in a study of blood T cells in healthy people across ages (dated by TCRdb to 2014 to 2015). Library construction relied on 5' RACE. The instrument given in TCRdb is Illumina HiSeq 2500. The second PCR ran for roughly 7 to 11 cycles and used a J-beta primer mix along with a sample-barcoded 5' primer. Using fastp at Q25 and MiXCR, TCRdb reprocessed the public reads and kept productive beta chains. CDR3 protein sequences are deduplicated, and each keeps its most common genes and DNA. The sample table contains about 1.4 million distinct CDR3 sequences; only one count was recorded for approximately 59% of them. The top ten clonotypes cover more than 6% of the sample. Sequences were obtained from blood. These receptors were obtained from a man younger than 30 in good health.

V and J are TRBV19 and TRBJ2-1; D is perhaps TRBD2 (7 bases). This CDR3 has 15 residues. Deletions cut 9 bases from V and 4 bases from J, with 19 bases between. The germline CDR1 and CDR2 sequences are LNHDA and SQIVND (reference sequence). The CDR3 coding sequence is TGTGCCAGCAGTGCATCGAGCGGGACATACAATGAGCAGTTCTTC. Its translation is CASSASSGTYNEQFF.

This clonotype was recorded many times. The rearrangement links TRBV5-1 to TRBJ1-5; 9 nucleotides line up with TRBD1. With 1 base clipped from V and 5 bases from J, the junction kept 4 bases outside the gene matches. The CDR3 sequence is 15 residues long. Germline CDR1 and CDR2: SGHRS and YFSETQ. This CDR3 is CASSLTTGGDQPQHF. The CDR3, as DNA: TGCGCCAGCAGCTTGACGACAGGGGGTGATCAGCCCCAGCATTTT.

The CDR3 region has the DNA TGCGCCAGCAGCCGGAGGACAGGAACCAACTATGGCTACACCTTC. It specifies CASSRRTGTNYGYTF. V and J are TRBV4-1 and TRBJ1-2, with 7 bases that match TRBD1. Germline V gene data show CDR1 as MGHRA and CDR2 as YSYEKL. J was trimmed by 2 bases and V by 4 bases; bases with no gene match: 7. This CDR3 has 15 amino acids.

In this sample, this clonotype turned up once. The chain uses TRBV4-1 and TRBJ1-6; perhaps TRBD1 as D (5 bases). V gave up 0 bases and J gave up 11 bases, with 14 bases separating them. CDR1 MGHRA and CDR2 YSYEKL come from the germline V gene. CDR3 size: 15 residues. Here the CDR3 DNA reads TGCGCCAGCAGCCAAGATAGCCCGGGGGGAACACCCCTCCACTTT. Residues: CASSQDSPGGTPLHF.

The chain links TRBV11-2 to TRBJ2-3; possibly TRBD1 for D (5 bases). The CDR3 covers 17 residues. Germline CDR1 and CDR2: SGHAT and FQNNGV. Trimming left V 1 base short and J 3 bases short, with 17 bases between. CDR3 sequence (DNA): TGTGCCAGCAGCTTAGGGGCAGGGTTCATGGGGACAGATACGCAGTATTTT. This gives the protein CASSLGAGFMGTDTQYF.